The source of this T cell receptor (beta chain) is a study of cytomegalovirus exposure and HLA in healthy donors. General study findings and limits: In vitro experiments confirmed that a few CMV-associated chains were specific for CMV antigens. Per a later analysis, 15,000 to 20,000 TCR beta sequences showed association with HLA alleles at 0.05 false discovery rate.

As to this clone: Its antigen is not identified.

This CDR3 has 15 residues. The V and J ends lost 3 bases and 6 bases respectively, with 15 bases between them. From germline, CDR1 is KGHSH and CDR2 LQKENI. Primers included in the PCR were 60 Vbeta and 13 Jbeta primers. TCRdb's copy holds only in-frame clones and misses some; the assay was immunoSEQ multiplex PCR. In the table there are 150,000 to 160,000 clones, around three quarters of which are singletons. Healthy bone marrow donors made up the donor group. At the time of sampling, donors were nominally healthy, though unrecorded immune exposures were likely. Input material: PBMCs. This chain joins TRBV18 and TRBJ1-3, with D possibly TRBD1 on 6 matching bases. This TCR was sampled from a woman aged 35 to 49 in good health and CMV-seronegative. CDR3 sequence: CASSPIAGEENTIYF. CDR3 bases: TGTGCCAGCTCACCTATTGCAGGGGAAGAAAACACCATATATTTT.